The 27 T cell receptor beta chains below were found in one sample sequenced in a study of T cell changes during pregnancy in multiple sclerosis. The data were produced by immunoSEQ multiplex PCR, yet TCRdb's version contains in-frame clones alone and is incomplete. The data show just under 100,000 clones, approximately 94% seen once. The source material was peripheral blood, sampled after pregnancy. Receptors were obtained from a female donor with multiple sclerosis, enrolled in a pregnancy study.

This rearrangement joins TRBV27 to TRBJ2-2; tentative D call: TRBD1 (5 bases). CDR3 length: 14 residues. V lost 2 bases and J lost 6, with 10 bases in between. Germline V gene sequence: CDR1 MNHEY, CDR2 SMNVEV (reference sequence). The CDR3 DNA sequence: TGTGCCAGCAGTTTAGGGGCGCGGTCCGGGGAGCTGTTTTTT. Translated: CASSLGARSGELFF.

This clone has a single count. The chain carries TRBV9 and TRBJ2-1; 10 bases agree with TRBD2. V was clipped by 0 bases and J by 8 bases; unmatched bases: 11. The V gene's germline CDR1 is SGDLS and CDR2 YYNGEE. The CDR3 runs to 17 residues. CDR3 nucleotides: TGTGCCAGCAGCGTAGCGGCTAGCGGGAGCCCCGGTGATGAGCAGTTCTTC. Translated, it gives CASSVAASGSPGDEQFF. Based on the CDR3 plus reference TRBV9 and TRBJ2-1, the full variable domain is DSGVTQTPKHLITATGQRVTLRCSPRSGDLSVYWYQQSLDQGLQFLIQYYNGEERAKGNILERFSAQQFPDLHSELNLSSLELGDSALYFCASSVAASGSPGDEQFFGPGTRLTVL.

The chain recombines TRBV28 with TRBJ2-7; D is unclear. V dropped 3 bases and J dropped 4 bases, with 16 bases sitting between them. The CDR3 length is 15 residues. Germline V gives CDR1 MDHEN, CDR2 SYDVKM. CDR3 coding DNA: TGTGCCAGCAGTTTTCATAGAACTGGAGAGTACGAGCAGTACTTC. It specifies CASSFHRTGEYEQYF.

J is TRBJ2-1 and V is TRBV30; 9 bases match TRBD2. The J segment lost 8 bases and the V segment lost 3 bases, leaving 5 bases of the junction unmatched. Per the germline V gene, CDR1 is GTSNPN and CDR2 is SVGIG (reference sequence). This CDR3 has 13 amino acids. The CDR3 coding sequence is TGTGCCTGGAGGGCGGGAGGGGGACATGAGCAGTTCTTC. Its translation: CAWRAGGGHEQFF.

The V call is TRBV27, the J call TRBJ1-4, with D hard to call. Trimming took 7 bases from V and 3 from J, leaving 15 bases between them. The CDR3 loop spans 15 amino acids. Germline V gene data show CDR1 as MNHEY and CDR2 as SMNVEV (reference sequence). This CDR3 is CASTRKAGANEKLFF. The CDR3 bases are TGTGCCAGCACCCGGAAGGCAGGCGCTAATGAAAAACTGTTTTTT.

The chain carries TRBV7-6 and TRBJ2-7; 7 nucleotides agree with TRBD2. Germline CDR1 SGHVS, CDR2 FNYEAQ. J gave up 3 bases and V 3 bases, and 20 bases lay outside the gene matches. The CDR3 has 19 residues. The CDR3 DNA follows: TGTGCCAGCAGCTTCCCCGGGCTAGCGGCATTATGGCCCCACTACGAGCAGTACTTC. It codes for CASSFPGLAALWPHYEQYF. Full variable domain (missing parts from reference TRBV7-6 and TRBJ2-7): GAGVSQSPRYKVTKRGQDVALRCDPISGHVSLYWYRQALGQGPEFLTYFNYEAQQDKSGLPNDRFSAERPEGSISTLTIQRTEQRDSAMYRCASSFPGLAALWPHYEQYFGPGTRLTVT.

This clone was counted a single time. The chain has TRBV27 and TRBJ1-2; 7 bases agree with TRBD1. Trimming at V came to 3 bases and at J to 3 bases, leaving 1 base not matched to a gene. This CDR3 contains 13 residues. CDR1 is MNHEY, CDR2 SMNVEV, per germline (reference sequence). The CDR3 here is CASSFGTDYGYTF. In nucleotides, the CDR3 is TGTGCCAGCAGTTTTGGGACAGACTATGGCTACACCTTC.

This chain connects TRBV9 to TRBJ2-7, with D perhaps TRBD2 (6 bases). The CDR3 runs 15 residues. Germline loops: CDR1 SGDLS, CDR2 YYNGEE. Trimming took off 0 bases at V and 4 bases at J, with 14 bases between the two ends. The CDR3 spells CASSVDGTSRYEQYF. The DNA of the CDR3 is TGTGCCAGCAGCGTAGATGGAACTAGCCGGTACGAGCAGTACTTC.

The genes are TRBV27 and TRBJ2-1; 11 bases match TRBD2. V was clipped by 1 base and J by 5 bases; unmatched bases: 7. The CDR3 sequence is 17 residues long. CDR1 is MNHEY, CDR2 SMNVEV, per germline (reference sequence). The CDR3: CASSLLTSGRKNNEQFF. In DNA form, the CDR3 reads TGTGCCAGCAGTTTATTAACTAGCGGGAGAAAGAACAATGAGCAGTTCTTC.

This rearrangement joins TRBV29-1 to TRBJ1-2; D remains ambiguous. Germline values: CDR1 SQVTM, CDR2 ANQGSEA. V lost 7 bases, J lost 1 base, and 19 bases lay in between. The CDR3 covers 15 residues. The chain's CDR3 is CSAVGGSLNNYGYTF. CDR3 DNA: TGCAGCGCCGTGGGAGGGAGCCTCAATAACTATGGCTACACCTTC.

The gene calls are TRBV7-8 and TRBJ2-7; D is possibly TRBD1 (6 bases). Trimming took off 0 bases at V and 5 bases at J, with 14 bases between the two ends. CDR1 is SGHVS and CDR2 is FQNEAQ in the germline V gene. The CDR3 contains 15 residues. CDR3: CASSLAGALGHEQYF. The CDR3 region has the DNA TGTGCCAGCAGCTTAGCGGGGGCCCTCGGCCACGAGCAGTACTTC.

This rearrangement joins TRBV27 to TRBJ1-1; 7 bases agree with TRBD1. Germline V gene lookup returns CDR1 MNHEY and CDR2 SMNVEV (reference sequence). The CDR3 sequence is 14 residues long. Losses at the gene ends were 9 bases for V and 4 bases for J; bases not matched to a gene: 11. CDR3 protein: CASKVVQGVTEAFF. CDR3 bases: TGTGCCAGTAAAGTCGTTCAGGGGGTCACTGAAGCTTTCTTT.

The V gene is TRBV30, the J gene TRBJ2-7; a weak D match, TRBD1 (5 bases). The CDR3 consists of 14 residues. V was shortened by 4 bases and J by 1 base, with 14 bases between the two germline ends. Germline values: CDR1 GTSNPN, CDR2 SVGIG (reference sequence). The CDR3 reads CAWTRQGSSYEQYF. The CDR3 DNA follows: TGTGCCTGGACGAGGCAGGGAAGTTCCTACGAGCAGTACTTC.

The CDR3 DNA sequence: TGTGCCAGCAGCCAAACATCTGGGCCTTATGGCTACACCTTC. This sequence encodes CASSQTSGPYGYTF. The chain links TRBV14 to TRBJ1-2, with D hard to call. Between the trimmed V and J ends, which lost 2 bases and 5 bases, there was a span of 12 bases. The CDR3 has 14 amino acids. Germline CDR1 reads SGHDN; CDR2 reads FVKESK.

The chain has TRBV19 and TRBJ1-5; 9 nucleotides match TRBD1. V shed 4 bases, J shed 6 bases, and the junction held 7 bases outside the gene matches. The CDR3 is 15 amino acids. Per germline, CDR1 LNHDA and CDR2 SQIVND (reference sequence). The CDR3 coding sequence is TGTGCCAGTAGTACCGGGACAGGGCTCGGTCAGCCCCAGCATTTT. Protein: CASSTGTGLGQPQHF.

This chain links TRBV6-5 with TRBJ2-7; D perhaps matches TRBD1 (6 bases). CDR3 length equals 14 residues. Trimming pared 5 bases from V and 1 base from J, leaving 12 bases between. Germline V lookup: CDR1 MNHEY, CDR2 SVGAGI. For the CDR3, the DNA is TGTGCCAGCAGTCAGCAGGGGCAGTCCTACGAGCAGTACTTC. As protein: CASSQQGQSYEQYF.

This chain connects TRBV19 to TRBJ1-5; the D is unclear. The CDR3 contains 13 residues. With 5 bases removed from V and 7 bases from J, the gap between germline ends came to 12 bases. The germline gives CDR1 LNHDA, CDR2 SQIVND (reference sequence). The CDR3 spells CASSLQKYQPQHF. Here the CDR3 DNA reads TGTGCCAGTAGTTTACAGAAATACCAGCCCCAGCATTTT.

The gene calls are TRBV7-9 and TRBJ2-5, with a tentative D call TRBD2 (6 bases). The CDR3 consists of 15 residues. V was cut by 5 bases and J by 1 base, with 14 bases left in between. Germline assignment: CDR1 SEHNR and CDR2 FQNEAQ (reference sequence). This chain's CDR3 is CASSRPGLSQETQYF. The DNA of the CDR3 is TGTGCCAGCAGCCGTCCGGGACTGAGCCAAGAGACCCAGTACTTC.

This rearrangement joins TRBV5-1 to TRBJ1-4; TRBD1 might be the D (5 bases). This CDR3 has 16 amino acids. Germline V CDR1 and CDR2: SGHRS, YFSETQ. Between the trimmed V and J ends, which lost 0 bases and 5 bases, there was a span of 14 bases. The CDR3 protein is CASSLAERGGNEKLFF. The CDR3 DNA reads as TGCGCCAGCAGCTTGGCCGAGAGGGGAGGCAATGAAAAACTGTTTTTT.

This chain joins TRBV27 and TRBJ1-2; D is possibly TRBD1 (5 bases). The CDR3 spans 15 residues. V lost 2 bases and J 2 bases, leaving 12 bases between the germline ends. The V gene's germline CDR1 is MNHEY and CDR2 SMNVEV (reference sequence). The CDR3 is CASSLKGLSNYGYTF. The CDR3, as DNA: TGTGCCAGCAGTTTAAAGGGACTCTCAAACTATGGCTACACCTTC.

The chain links TRBV5-1 to TRBJ2-7; TRBD1 aligns across 8 bases. This CDR3 has 15 residues. V lost 0 bases and J lost 5; bases outside the gene matches: 7. Germline V gene data show CDR1 as SGHRS and CDR2 as YFSETQ. CDR3 in DNA: TGCGCCAGCAGCTTGGGCAGGGGGCTGGAAGACGAGCAGTACTTC. It specifies CASSLGRGLEDEQYF.

This chain joins TRBV7-3 and TRBJ1-1, with D maybe TRBD1 (6 bases). This CDR3 comprises 14 residues. Deletions cut 5 bases from V and 2 bases from J, with 12 bases between. The germline V gene encodes CDR1 SGHTA and CDR2 FQGTGA. CDR3 sequence (DNA): TGTGCCAGCAGCCCATCGACAGGAAACACTGAAGCTTTCTTT. Its translation is CASSPSTGNTEAFF.

This clone showed up just once. The chain is built from TRBV18 and TRBJ2-7; D possibly corresponds to TRBD1 (7 bases). The CDR3 consists of 16 residues. Trimming cost V 2 bases and J 3 bases, with 17 bases left between them. Per the germline V gene, CDR1 is KGHSH and CDR2 is LQKENI. The CDR3 sequence: CASSPNGQGGSYEQYF. The CDR3 coding sequence is TGTGCCAGCTCACCAAATGGGCAGGGGGGTAGCTACGAGCAGTACTTC.

The chain recombines TRBV7-6 with TRBJ2-1; D not resolved. The CDR3 consists of 15 residues. From germline, CDR1 is SGHVS and CDR2 FNYEAQ. Trimming took 1 base from V and 3 from J, leaving 10 bases between them. CDR3 loop: CASSLDNSGYNEQFF. Here the CDR3 DNA reads TGTGCCAGCAGCTTAGATAATTCGGGCTACAATGAGCAGTTCTTC.

The rearrangement joins TRBV5-1 to TRBJ2-7; 10 bases match TRBD1. The germline V gene encodes CDR1 SGHRS and CDR2 YFSETQ. CDR3 length equals 15 residues. Trimming at V came to 1 base and at J to 6 bases, leaving 7 bases not matched to a gene. The CDR3 DNA reads TGCGCCAGCAGCTTGACCGGGACAGGGGAGGTCGAGCAGTACTTC. Translation gives CASSLTGTGEVEQYF.

The chain combines TRBV10-3 with TRBJ2-1; 9 bases map to TRBD1. The CDR3 contains 14 residues. With 6 bases clipped from V and 2 bases from J, the junction kept 2 bases outside the gene matches. Germline CDR1 is ENHRY and CDR2 is SYGVKD. The CDR3 nucleotides are TGTGCCATCAGGACAGGGGGGACCTACAATGAGCAGTTCTTC. It specifies CAIRTGGTYNEQFF.

The gene calls are TRBV7-8 and TRBJ2-7; 11 bases fit TRBD1. This CDR3 has 15 residues. V shed 5 bases, J shed 3 bases, and the junction held 6 bases outside the gene matches. Germline CDR1 SGHVS, CDR2 FQNEAQ. The CDR3 loop is CASSGSGTGGYEQYF. CDR3 nucleotides: TGTGCCAGCAGCGGAAGCGGGACAGGGGGCTACGAGCAGTACTTC.